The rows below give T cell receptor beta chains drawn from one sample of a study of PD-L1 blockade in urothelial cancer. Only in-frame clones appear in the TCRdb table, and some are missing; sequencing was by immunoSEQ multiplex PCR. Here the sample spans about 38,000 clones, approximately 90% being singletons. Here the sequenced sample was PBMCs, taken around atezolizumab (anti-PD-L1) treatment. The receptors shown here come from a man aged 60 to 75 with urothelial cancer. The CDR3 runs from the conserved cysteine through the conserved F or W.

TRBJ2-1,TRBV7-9,CASSSPSVGVDEQFF
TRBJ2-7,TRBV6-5,CASSYFGTSGNEQYF
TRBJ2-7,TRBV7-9,CASSLALPPSSYEQYF
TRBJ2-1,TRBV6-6,CASSYPDRNNEQFF
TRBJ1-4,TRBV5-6,CASSLAGGFGEKLFF
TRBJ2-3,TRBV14,CASSPQGLADTQYF
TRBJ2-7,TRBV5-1,CASSRDRAYEQYF
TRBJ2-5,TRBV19,CASSPLGGETQYF
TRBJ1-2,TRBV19,CASSISTGGYTF
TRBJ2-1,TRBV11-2,CASSAITSTNEQFF
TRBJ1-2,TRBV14,CASSPRDRGYGYTF
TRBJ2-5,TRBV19,CASSIQRQETQYF
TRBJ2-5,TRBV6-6,CASSSSGPETQYF
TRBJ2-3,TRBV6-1,CASSEGGSTDTQYF
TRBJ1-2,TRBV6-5,CASTDRVGYGYTF
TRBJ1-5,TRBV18,CASSPAGQPQHF